This is a list of T cell receptor beta chains from one sample in a study of PD-L1 blockade in urothelial cancer. The table came from immunoSEQ multiplex PCR; TCRdb's copy has only in-frame clones and leaves some out. The data hold 25,000 to 35,000 clones, with around 87% observed a single time. The starting material was PBMCs, obtained around atezolizumab (anti-PD-L1) treatment. Receptors were obtained from a man in his fifties with urothelial cancer. Both conserved end residues are part of each CDR3. A D gene is named only where the DNA matches it firmly. Some rows mark clone size as missing; the rest say once, few, many or name a class of expanded clone.

.,TRBV6-5,TRBJ2-7,.,TGTGCCAGCACATCCGTGGCAGGGCTGCACGAGCAGTACTTC,CASTSVAGLHEQYF
.,TRBV5-5,TRBJ1-4,.,TGTGCCAGCAGCCCCGGTCCAACTAATGAAAAACTGTTTTTT,CASSPGPTNEKLFF
.,TRBV11-3,TRBJ2-1,.,TGTGCCAGACTGTTCAATGAGCAGTTCTTC,CARLFNEQFF
.,TRBV5-1,TRBJ1-6,.,TGCGCCAGCAGCTTGATGTGGGCGAGCTCCTATAATTCACCCCTCCACTTT,CASSLMWASSYNSPLHF
TRBD1,TRBV5-4,TRBJ1-4,.,TGTGCCAGCAGCTTGGACAGGGGAAATGAAAAACTGTTTTTT,CASSLDRGNEKLFF
TRBD1,TRBV7-2,TRBJ1-4,.,TGTGCCAGCAGCCAATCAGGGGGCGCCGGTGAAAAACTGTTTTTT,CASSQSGGAGEKLFF
.,TRBV30,TRBJ2-7,.,TGTGCCTGGAGTTTAGCCTCCTACGAGCAGTACTTC,CAWSLASYEQYF
TRBD1,TRBV30,TRBJ1-4,.,TGTGCCTGGAACAGGGGGCCCAACGAAAAACTGTTTTTT,CAWNRGPNEKLFF
TRBD1,TRBV7-6,TRBJ1-3,.,TGTGCCAGCAGCTTCCCGGGACAGGGCCGTAGAAACACCATATATTTT,CASSFPGQGRRNTIYF
.,TRBV7-7,TRBJ2-2,few,TGTGCCAGCAGCTTGGGGCAGGGGACCACCGGGGAGCTGTTTTTT,CASSLGQGTTGELFF
TRBD2,TRBV29-1,TRBJ2-7,.,TGCAGCGTTGGGGACCGGGGGGACGAGCAGTACTTC,CSVGDRGDEQYF
.,TRBV11-2,TRBJ2-4,.,TGTGCCAGCAGCTTCCTAGACGTTCAGTACTTC,CASSFLDVQYF
.,TRBV4-1,TRBJ2-5,.,TGCGCCAGCAGCCAAGTTCGGGGGTGGGAGACCCAGTACTTC,CASSQVRGWETQYF
.,TRBV19,TRBJ1-2,.,TGTGCCACCAGAGGGCAGCGACTCTATGGCTACACCTTC,CATRGQRLYGYTF
.,TRBV5-1,TRBJ2-1,.,TGCGCCAGCAGCGGAGGGATGTTCAATGAGCAGTTCTTC,CASSGGMFNEQFF
.,TRBV2,TRBJ2-2,.,TGTGCCAGCTTAACAACAGGGTCTGCGGGGGAGCTGTTTTTT,CASLTTGSAGELFF
.,TRBV18,TRBJ2-1,.,TGTGCCAGCTCACCCGAACGGGATGAGCAGTTCTTC,CASSPERDEQFF
.,TRBV28,TRBJ2-7,.,TGTGCCAGCAAGGCAGGGGTGCAGTACGAGCAGTACTTC,CASKAGVQYEQYF
TRBD1,TRBV9,TRBJ1-4,.,TGTGCCAGCAGCGTAACCGGGACAGTACATGAAAAACTGTTTTTT,CASSVTGTVHEKLFF
TRBD1,TRBV27,TRBJ2-1,.,TGTGCCAGCAGACCCGGGACAGGGCACTACAATGAGCAGTTCTTC,CASRPGTGHYNEQFF
.,TRBV27,TRBJ1-5,.,TGTGCCAGCAGTTTGGTGTGGAGCGATCAGCCCCAGCATTTT,CASSLVWSDQPQHF
.,TRBV19,TRBJ2-4,few,TGTGCCACTACCGGGACTGATAAAAACATTCAGTACTTC,CATTGTDKNIQYF
.,TRBV5-1,TRBJ1-1,.,TGCGCCAGCAGCTGGGGACAAATGAACACTGAAGCTTTCTTT,CASSWGQMNTEAFF
.,TRBV5-5,TRBJ1-1,.,TGTGCCAGCACCTTGGGGGGGGTAGGGAACACTGAAGCTTTCTTT,CASTLGGVGNTEAFF
TRBD1,TRBV30,TRBJ2-6,.,TGTGCCTGGACTAGGACAGGGCTCTCTGGGGCCAACGTCCTGACTTTC,CAWTRTGLSGANVLTF
TRBD1,TRBV11-2,TRBJ1-1,.,TGTGCCAGCAGCTTAGTATCGGCAAGGACAGGGTGGGTCACTGAAGCTTTCTTT,CASSLVSARTGWVTEAFF
.,TRBV29-1,TRBJ2-2,once,TGCAGCGCCTACAGGGACCCCGGGGAGCTGTTTTTT,CSAYRDPGELFF
TRBD1,TRBV6-1,TRBJ1-2,.,TGTGCCAGCAGTGGACAGGGCTATTATGGCTACACCTTC,CASSGQGYYGYTF
TRBD1,TRBV6-6,TRBJ2-7,.,TGTGCCAGCAGGGCAGGGGGCAGGGAGGAGCAGTACTTC,CASRAGGREEQYF
.,TRBV30,TRBJ2-4,.,TGTGCCTGGGGCAGGGGTGGATTGGCCAAAAGCATTCAGTACTTC,CAWGRGGLAKSIQYF
TRBD2,TRBV7-2,TRBJ2-7,.,TGTGCCAGCAGAAAAACTAGCGGGAGCTCCTACGAGCAGTACTTC,CASRKTSGSSYEQYF
TRBD1,TRBV10-1,TRBJ2-7,once,TGCGCCAGCAGTGGTTTAGGACAGGGGAACGAGCAGTACTTC,CASSGLGQGNEQYF
TRBD1,TRBV2,TRBJ2-5,.,TGTGCCAGAAAGACAGGGGCGGGGGAGACCCAGTACTTC,CARKTGAGETQYF
.,TRBV11-2,TRBJ2-2,.,TGTGCCAGCAGCTTGGTAGCTTCGAACACCGGGGAGCTGTTTTTT,CASSLVASNTGELFF
TRBD1,TRBV27,TRBJ1-1,.,TGTGCCAGCAGTTACTCCGGGACAGGGAGGGCTTTCTTT,CASSYSGTGRAFF
TRBD1,TRBV5-1,TRBJ2-5,.,TGCGCCAGCAGCGCTGACAGGGGATATGGCAGTTGGTGGGAGACCCAGTACTTC,CASSADRGYGSWWETQYF
TRBD1,TRBV18,TRBJ1-1,.,TGTGCCAGCTCCCGACAGGGCGGGAACACTGAAGCTTTCTTT,CASSRQGGNTEAFF
.,TRBV5-6,TRBJ2-7,once,TGTGCCAGCAGCTTCCCCGCGGCGGTCGAGCAGTACTTC,CASSFPAAVEQYF
TRBD2,TRBV6-4,TRBJ2-3,.,TGTGCCAGCAGTGACTCGGCGGGAGAGGCAGATACGCAGTATTTT,CASSDSAGEADTQYF
TRBD2,TRBV5-1,TRBJ2-5,.,TGCGCCAGCAGCTTCCTAGCGGGAACGGAGACCCAGTACTTC,CASSFLAGTETQYF
.,TRBV2,TRBJ2-5,.,TGTGCCAGCGAGCAAGAGACCCAGTACTTC,CASEQETQYF
TRBD2,TRBV6-1,TRBJ2-7,.,TGTGCCAGCAGTGACCAGCGGGGGGTATACGAGCAGTACTTC,CASSDQRGVYEQYF
TRBD1,TRBV13,TRBJ1-6,.,TGTGCCAGCAGCCTCGGACAGGGTAATTCACCCCTCCACTTT,CASSLGQGNSPLHF
.,TRBV5-6,TRBJ1-2,.,TGTGCCAGCAGCTTGCCTCGACAGTTGGTCTATGGCTACACCTTC,CASSLPRQLVYGYTF
TRBD2,TRBV6-5,TRBJ2-2,.,TGTGCCAGCAGGCGACGCGGGACTAGCGTCGGGGAGCTGTTTTTT,CASRRRGTSVGELFF
.,TRBV6-5,TRBJ1-5,.,TGTGCCAGCAGTAACAATGCGGGCAGCCAGCCCCAGCATTTT,CASSNNAGSQPQHF
TRBD2,TRBV11-3,TRBJ2-1,.,TGTGCCAGCAGCCCCGGGACTAGAGACCACAATGAGCAGTTCTTC,CASSPGTRDHNEQFF
TRBD2,TRBV5-1,TRBJ2-3,.,TGCGCCAGCAGCTTGGCTCGGGCTAGCGGGAGTGGTAGCGCAGATACGCAGTATTTT,CASSLARASGSGSADTQYF
.,TRBV27,TRBJ1-1,once,TGTGCCAGCAGTACTCGGGGAGCTGAAGCTTTCTTT,CASSTRGAEAFF
.,TRBV5-1,TRBJ1-2,.,TGCGCCAGCAGCTTGTACTCCGCGGTAAAAGGCTATGGCTACACCTTC,CASSLYSAVKGYGYTF
TRBD1,TRBV5-1,TRBJ2-3,once,TGCGCCAGCAGCTTGGCGGTAGGGGGCGGCACAGATACGCAGTATTTT,CASSLAVGGGTDTQYF
TRBD1,TRBV5-4,TRBJ2-7,.,TGTGCCAGCAGCCGGGACAGGGGATCCTACGAGCAGTACTTC,CASSRDRGSYEQYF
.,TRBV28,TRBJ2-2,.,TGTGCCAGCAGTTTTCGAGGGATCGCGAACACCGGGGAGCTGTTTTTT,CASSFRGIANTGELFF
.,TRBV25-1,TRBJ2-5,.,TGTGCCAGCAGTGAATATGAGTTCCAAGAGACCCAGTACTTC,CASSEYEFQETQYF